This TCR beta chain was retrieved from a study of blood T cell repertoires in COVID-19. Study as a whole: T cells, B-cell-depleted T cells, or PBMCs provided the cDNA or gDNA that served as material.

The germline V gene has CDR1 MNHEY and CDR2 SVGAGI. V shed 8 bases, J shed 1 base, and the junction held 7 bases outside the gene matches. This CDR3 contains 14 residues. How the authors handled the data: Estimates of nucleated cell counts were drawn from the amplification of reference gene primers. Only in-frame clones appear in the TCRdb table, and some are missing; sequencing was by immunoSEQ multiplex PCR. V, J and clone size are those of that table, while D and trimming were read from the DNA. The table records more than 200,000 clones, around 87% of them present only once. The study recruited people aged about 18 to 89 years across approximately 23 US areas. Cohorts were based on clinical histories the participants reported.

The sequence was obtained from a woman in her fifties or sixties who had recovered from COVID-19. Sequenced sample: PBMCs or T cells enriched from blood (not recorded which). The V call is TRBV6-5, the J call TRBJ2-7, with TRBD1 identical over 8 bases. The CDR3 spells CASVQGALSYEQYF. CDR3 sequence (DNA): TGTGCCAGCGTCCAGGGGGCTCTGTCCTACGAGCAGTACTTC.